This TCR beta chain derives from a study of blood T cell repertoires in COVID-19. As originally analysed: It was from reference gene primer amplification that nucleated cell counts were estimated. TCRdb's table, derived via immunoSEQ multiplex PCR, lists solely in-frame clones and lacks some. V and J calls and clone size come straight from that table; D and trimming were deduced from the DNA. The sample includes about 240,000 clones, around 80% of them seen just once. Germline CDR1 is LNHNV and CDR2 is YYDKDF (reference sequence). V was pared by 3 bases and J by 0 bases, with 15 bases between. This CDR3 contains 16 residues.

Sequenced: peripheral blood. The sequence came from a woman between 18 and 30 years old with acute or convalescent COVID-19. J is TRBJ2-7 and V is TRBV15; maybe TRBD1 (5 bases). The chain's CDR3 is CATSSLGQGGSYEQYF. CDR3 in DNA: TGTGCCACCAGCAGTCTCGGGCAGGGCGGCTCCTACGAGCAGTACTTC.